The 17 T cell receptor beta chains reported below all come from one sample, sequenced in a study of T cell repertoires in cytomegalovirus infection. TCRdb passed the reads through MiXCR, listing each CDR3 protein once. The data contain under 250,000 distinct CDR3 sequences, 6% to 8% of them singletons. The material sequenced was PBMCs. The source of these receptors is a human donor in good health (CMV status not recorded). Some clones in this sample may be carry-over from other donors' samples.

In its sample, this clonotype was seen many times. The germline gene is not matched at one end of the junction; a read error may be the cause. CDR3 in DNA: TGTGCCAGCACCTTACAGCAGGGTGGGTACGAGCAGTACTTC. This translates into CASTLQQGGYEQYF. The V gene is TRBV7-2, the J gene TRBJ2-7; a weak D match, TRBD1 (5 bases). The CDR3 is 14 amino acids. Germline CDR1 SGHTA, CDR2 FQGNSA.

This clonotype was seen at least ten times. The V and J genes are TRBV27 and TRBJ2-1; TRBD1 or TRBD2 may be the D gene (5 bases each). Germline V gene data show CDR1 as MNHEY and CDR2 as SMNVEV (reference sequence). V lost 5 bases and J 2 bases, leaving 16 bases between the germline ends. The CDR3 has 16 amino acids. The CDR3 region is CASSNQGTATYNEQFF. The CDR3 DNA reads as TGTGCCAGCAGTAACCAAGGGACGGCGACCTACAATGAGCAGTTCTTC.

This clonotype showed up many times. V gene TRBV3-1 combines with J gene TRBJ2-7, with 15 bases fitting TRBD2. The CDR3 is made up of 16 amino acids. Germline lookup yields CDR1 LGHDT and CDR2 YNNKEL (reference sequence). V dropped 3 bases and J dropped 4; count of bases not matched to a gene: 4. Here the CDR3 reads CASSQGLAGGLYEQYF. DNA of the CDR3: TGTGCCAGCAGCCAGGGACTAGCGGGGGGATTATACGAGCAGTACTTC.

This clonotype was seen ten or more times. The genes are TRBV6-1 and TRBJ1-2, with no clear D. V lost 1 base and J 4 bases, leaving 10 bases between the germline ends. The CDR3 runs to 14 residues. Looked up from germline, CDR1 is MNHNS and CDR2 is SASEGT. Here the CDR3 reads CASSEGWSGYGYTF. The DNA for the CDR3 is TGTGCCAGCAGTGAAGGGTGGAGCGGCTATGGCTACACCTTC.

This clonotype has a handful of counts. This chain uses TRBV12-5 with TRBJ2-5; 8 bases match TRBD1. This CDR3 is 13 amino acids long. Germline V CDR1 and CDR2: LGHNT, FRNRAP. The trim removed 5 bases at V and 4 bases at J, leaving 3 bases unmatched. The CDR3 nucleotides are TGTGCTAGTGGTACCGGGACAGGAGAGACCCAGTACTTC. Amino acid sequence: CASGTGTGETQYF.

This clonotype was seen repeatedly, ten times or more. V and J are TRBV28 and TRBJ1-1, with D unclear. Looked up from germline, CDR1 is MDHEN and CDR2 is SYDVKM. This CDR3 region has 15 residues. The V end lost 6 bases, the J end lost 5 bases, and 19 bases lay between the germline ends. CDR3 sequence reads: CASRFSRDPPTEAFF. The CDR3 DNA is TGTGCCAGCAGGTTCTCAAGAGACCCTCCTACTGAAGCTTTCTTT.

This clonotype was seen repeatedly, ten times or more. The chain has TRBV3-1 and TRBJ1-1; TRBD1 might be the D (5 bases). From germline, CDR1 is LGHDT and CDR2 YNNKEL (reference sequence). The CDR3 is 15 residues long. V lost 3 bases and J 5 bases, leaving 16 bases between the germline ends. The CDR3 bases are TGTGCCAGCAGCCAGGGGCCCTTGAGAGCGACTGAAGCTTTCTTT. Its protein is CASSQGPLRATEAFF.

This clonotype was recorded many times. V and J are TRBV28 and TRBJ2-7; D gene uncertain. Germline V CDR1 and CDR2: MDHEN, SYDVKM. Trimming left V 6 bases short and J 2 bases short, with 14 bases between. The CDR3 totals 14 residues. The CDR3 coding sequence is TGTGCCAGCAGCCCAACCCAGATCCCCTACGAGCAGTACTTC. It is translated as CASSPTQIPYEQYF.

This clonotype was found many times. The gene calls are TRBV6-2 or TRBV6-3 and TRBJ2-1; TRBD2 might be the D (6 bases). Germline V gene data show CDR1 as MNHEY and CDR2 as SVGEGT. V was shortened by 2 bases and J by 0 bases, with 14 bases between the two germline ends. This CDR3 has 17 amino acids. CDR3 region: CASSYTPGSYSYNEQFF. The CDR3 DNA reads as TGTGCCAGCAGTTACACACCCGGGAGTTACTCCTACAATGAGCAGTTCTTC.

This clonotype was seen at least ten times. The chain uses TRBV10-3 and TRBJ1-1, with a weak D call TRBD1 (6 bases). CDR3 size: 14 residues. The germline V and J ends were trimmed by 5 bases and 3 bases, with 13 bases remaining between them. Germline-derived CDR1 and CDR2 are ENHRY and SYGVKD. The CDR3 DNA reads TGTGCCATCAGTAGACAGGAGGTCGACACTGAAGCTTTCTTT. This gives the protein CAISRQEVDTEAFF.

The sample holds many counts of this clonotype. The chain carries TRBV9 and TRBJ2-3; TRBD1 matches 10 bases. CDR1 and CDR2 (germline): SGDLS, YYNGEE. After removal of 3 bases from V and 3 bases from J, the junction contained 10 bases not matched to a gene. CDR3 size: 17 residues. The CDR3 region has the DNA TGTGCCAGCAGCGATATGACAGGGGGCGGTCGGACAGATACGCAGTATTTT. It encodes CASSDMTGGGRTDTQYF.

This clonotype was observed at least ten times. The V and J genes are TRBV6-2 or TRBV6-3 and TRBJ2-6, with D hard to call. V lost 8 bases, J lost 0 bases, and 5 bases lay in between. CDR1 is MNHEY and CDR2 is SVGEGT in the germline V gene. The CDR3 length is 13 residues. CDR3 protein: CASWNSGANVLTF. CDR3 in DNA: TGTGCCAGCTGGAACTCTGGGGCCAACGTCCTGACTTTC.

This clonotype was observed many times. The V and J genes are TRBV20-1 and TRBJ2-1, with 7 bases that match TRBD2. CDR3 length: 15 amino acids. Per germline, CDR1 DFQATT and CDR2 SNEGSKA (reference sequence). The J segment lost 4 bases and the V segment lost 3 bases, leaving 9 bases of the junction unmatched. The CDR3 bases are TGCAGTGCTAGGTACCGGGGGGATTATTACAATGAGCAGTTCTTC. It is translated as CSARYRGDYYNEQFF.

This clonotype was found many times. The gene calls are TRBV7-2 and TRBJ1-1, with D possibly being TRBD1 (5 bases). Trimming stripped 5 bases from V and 5 bases from J, with 15 bases between. CDR3 length: 14 amino acids. The germline gives CDR1 SGHTA, CDR2 FQGNSA. CDR3 nucleotide sequence: TGTGCCAGCAGCCCCCGACCAGGGAATACTGAAGCTTTCTTT. Encoded protein: CASSPRPGNTEAFF. The full variable domain, rest sourced from reference TRBV7-2 and TRBJ1-1, is GAGVSQSPSNKVTEKGKDVELRCDPISGHTALYWYRQSLGQGLEFLIYFQGNSAPDKSGLPSDRFSAERTGGSVSTLTIQRTQQEDSAVYLCASSPRPGNTEAFFGQGTRLTVV.

This clonotype was seen repeatedly, ten times or more. The chain couples TRBV20-1 to TRBJ1-4; 7 nucleotides match TRBD1. There are 15 residues in the CDR3. CDR1 and CDR2 from the germline V gene are DFQATT and SNEGSKA (reference sequence). Germline trimming cut 0 bases from V and 5 bases from J; bases unmatched to any gene: 6. The CDR3 loop reads CSARDPGTENEKLFF. The CDR3 DNA sequence: TGCAGTGCTAGAGACCCCGGGACAGAGAATGAAAAACTGTTTTTT.

This clonotype was observed a few times. V and J are TRBV10-3 and TRBJ1-5, with TRBD1 as a possible D gene (6 bases). Deletions cut 3 bases from V and 7 bases from J, with 13 bases between. This CDR3 contains 14 residues. CDR1 and CDR2 from the germline V gene are ENHRY and SYGVKD. The CDR3 reads CAISESRGGQPQHF. CDR3 DNA: TGTGCCATCAGTGAAAGCAGGGGAGGACAGCCCCAGCATTTT.

This clonotype has ten or more counts. This rearrangement joins TRBV28 to TRBJ2-7; D might be TRBD2 (6 bases). Trimming removed 3 bases at V and 3 bases at J, with 9 bases between. The germline V gene has CDR1 MDHEN and CDR2 SYDVKM. This CDR3 is built from 13 residues. CDR3: CASSFGGVYEQYF. In DNA, the CDR3 is TGTGCCAGCAGTTTCGGCGGGGTCTACGAGCAGTACTTC.